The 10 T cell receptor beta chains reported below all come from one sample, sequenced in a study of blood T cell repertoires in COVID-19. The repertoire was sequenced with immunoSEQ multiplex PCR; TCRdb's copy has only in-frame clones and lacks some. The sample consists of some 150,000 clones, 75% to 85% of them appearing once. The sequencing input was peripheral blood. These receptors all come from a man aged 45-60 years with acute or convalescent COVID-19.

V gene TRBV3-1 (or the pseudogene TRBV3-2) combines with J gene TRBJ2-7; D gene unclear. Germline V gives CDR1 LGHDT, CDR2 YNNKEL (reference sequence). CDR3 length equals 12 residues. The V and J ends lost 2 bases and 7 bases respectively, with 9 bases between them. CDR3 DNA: TGTGCCAGCAGCCAACGAGGTGGAGAGCAGTACTTC. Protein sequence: CASSQRGGEQYF.

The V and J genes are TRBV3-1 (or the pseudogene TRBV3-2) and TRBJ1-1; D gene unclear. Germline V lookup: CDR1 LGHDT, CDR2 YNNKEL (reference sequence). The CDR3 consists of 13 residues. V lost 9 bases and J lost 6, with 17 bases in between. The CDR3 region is CASSFSVGPEAFF. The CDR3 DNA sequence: TGTGCCAGTTCGTTTAGTGTCGGTCCTGAAGCTTTCTTT.

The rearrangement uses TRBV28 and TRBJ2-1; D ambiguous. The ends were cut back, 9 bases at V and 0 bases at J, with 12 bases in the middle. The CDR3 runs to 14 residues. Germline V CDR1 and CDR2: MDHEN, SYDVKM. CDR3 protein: CASSPFSSYNEQFF. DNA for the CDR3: TGTGCCAGTAGTCCCTTCAGCTCCTACAATGAGCAGTTCTTC.

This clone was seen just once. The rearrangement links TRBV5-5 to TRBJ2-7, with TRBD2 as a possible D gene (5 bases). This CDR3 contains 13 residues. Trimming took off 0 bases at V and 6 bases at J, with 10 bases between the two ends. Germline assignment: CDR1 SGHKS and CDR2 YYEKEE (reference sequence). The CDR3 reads CASSLVLGSEQYF. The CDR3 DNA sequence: TGTGCCAGCAGCTTGGTTTTGGGGAGCGAGCAGTACTTC.

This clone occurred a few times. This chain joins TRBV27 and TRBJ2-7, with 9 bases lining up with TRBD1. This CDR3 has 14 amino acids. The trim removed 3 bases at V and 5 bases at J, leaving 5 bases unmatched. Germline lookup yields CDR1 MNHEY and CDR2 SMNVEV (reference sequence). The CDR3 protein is CASSFGTGYNEQYF. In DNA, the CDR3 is TGTGCCAGCAGTTTTGGGACAGGGTACAACGAGCAGTACTTC.

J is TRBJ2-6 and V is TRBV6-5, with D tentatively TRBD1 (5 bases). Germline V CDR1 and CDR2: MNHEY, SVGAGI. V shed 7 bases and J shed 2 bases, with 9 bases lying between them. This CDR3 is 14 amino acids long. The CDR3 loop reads CASTPRAGANVLTF. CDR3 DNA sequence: TGTGCCAGCACTCCCAGGGCTGGGGCCAACGTCCTGACTTTC.

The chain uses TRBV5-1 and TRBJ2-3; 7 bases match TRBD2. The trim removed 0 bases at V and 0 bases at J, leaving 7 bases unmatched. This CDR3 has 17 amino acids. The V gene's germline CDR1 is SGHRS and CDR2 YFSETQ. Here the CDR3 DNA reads TGCGCCAGCAGCTTGGCCCCCGGAGCGGGGAGCACAGATACGCAGTATTTT. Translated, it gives CASSLAPGAGSTDTQYF.

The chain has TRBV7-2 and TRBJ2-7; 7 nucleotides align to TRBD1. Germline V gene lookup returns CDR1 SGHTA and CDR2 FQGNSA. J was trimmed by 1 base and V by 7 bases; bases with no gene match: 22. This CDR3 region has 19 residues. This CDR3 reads CASTPLPGTAIIFSYEQYF. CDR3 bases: TGTGCCAGCACCCCACTCCCCGGGACAGCCATAATATTTTCCTACGAGCAGTACTTC.

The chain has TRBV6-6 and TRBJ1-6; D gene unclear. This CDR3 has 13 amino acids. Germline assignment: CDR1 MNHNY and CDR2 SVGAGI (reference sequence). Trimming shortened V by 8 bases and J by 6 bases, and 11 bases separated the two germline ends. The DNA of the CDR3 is TGTGCCAGCTTAGGACTGCTTAATTCACCCCTCCACTTT. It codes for CASLGLLNSPLHF.

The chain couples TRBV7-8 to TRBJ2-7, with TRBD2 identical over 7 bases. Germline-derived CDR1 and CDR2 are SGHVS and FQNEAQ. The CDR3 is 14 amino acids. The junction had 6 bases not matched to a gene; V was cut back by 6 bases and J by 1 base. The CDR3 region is CASRPTSNSYEQYF. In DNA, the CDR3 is TGTGCCAGCAGGCCGACTAGCAATTCCTACGAGCAGTACTTC.